This section outlines one T cell receptor beta chain sequence together with its context. Its antigen is currently unknown. Ipilimumab-mediated CTLA-4 blockade plus focal radiation was given to patients having chemo-refractory metastatic non-small-cell lung cancer. Sequencing used immunoSEQ multiplex PCR; TCRdb keeps in-frame clones, though not all of them. The sample has more than 90,000 clones, about 80% seen once. The entry originates in a study of radiotherapy plus CTLA-4 blockade in lung cancer. As for the study in general: An objective response was seen in about 18% of patients, and disease control in 25% to 40%.

Deletions cut 0 bases from V and 6 bases from J, with 9 bases between. Germline V gene sequence: CDR1 LGHNA, CDR2 YSLEER. This CDR3 has 13 residues. Study outcomes and limitations: Among reported predictors of response, early blood T cell clone dynamics with interferon-beta performed best. Once radiotherapy plus ipilimumab had been given, TCR clones derived from tumor expanded in blood.

The sequenced sample was peripheral blood, obtained from a patient treated with radiotherapy plus ipilimumab. The gene calls are TRBV4-3 and TRBJ2-7; D is unresolved. The sequence was obtained from a human donor with non-small cell lung cancer that progressed on radiotherapy plus ipilimumab. Some clones in this sample may be carry-over from other donors' samples. The CDR3 region is CASSQDVPTEQYF. The CDR3 DNA reads as TGCGCCAGCAGCCAAGATGTCCCTACCGAGCAGTACTTC.